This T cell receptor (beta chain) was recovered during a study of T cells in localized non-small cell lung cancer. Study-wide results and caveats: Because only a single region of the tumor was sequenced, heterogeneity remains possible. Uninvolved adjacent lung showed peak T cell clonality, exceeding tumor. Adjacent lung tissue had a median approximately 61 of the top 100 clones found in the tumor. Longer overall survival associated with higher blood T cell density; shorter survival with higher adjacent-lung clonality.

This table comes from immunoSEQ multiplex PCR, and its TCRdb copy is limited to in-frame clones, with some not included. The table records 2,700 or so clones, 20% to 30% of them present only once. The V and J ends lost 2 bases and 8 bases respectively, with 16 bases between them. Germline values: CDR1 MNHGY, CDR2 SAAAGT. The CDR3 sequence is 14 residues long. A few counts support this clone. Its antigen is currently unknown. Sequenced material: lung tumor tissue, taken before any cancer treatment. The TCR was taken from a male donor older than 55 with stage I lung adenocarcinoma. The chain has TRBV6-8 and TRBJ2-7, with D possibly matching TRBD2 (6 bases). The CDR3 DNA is TGTGCCAGCAGTTACGAGGGCCGGAGGGGCCAGCAGTACTTC. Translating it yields CASSYEGRRGQQYF.